These 26 T cell receptor beta chains came from one sample sequenced in a study of identical twins. TCRdb ran MiXCR on the 5' RACE reads and lists one entry per CDR3 protein. The data hold roughly 470,000 distinct CDR3 sequences, with around 15% observed a single time. The data were also submitted as part of a second study, on yellow fever vaccine responses in identical twins.

What was sequenced was CD4+ T cells sorted from blood. The receptor source for this set is a woman aged 18-30 years in good health.

The chain employs TRBV13 and TRBJ2-2; TRBD2 matches at 9 bases. This CDR3 comprises 21 residues. The J segment lost 2 bases and the V segment lost 1 base, leaving 17 bases of the junction unmatched. The germline gives CDR1 PRHDT, CDR2 FYEKMQ (reference sequence). This chain's CDR3 is CASSLETGKVLSGSNTGELFF. For the CDR3, the DNA is TGTGCCAGCAGCTTAGAGACAGGCAAGGTGCTTAGCGGGAGTAACACCGGGGAGCTGTTTTTT.

This clonotype has just a few counts. The chain carries TRBV27 and TRBJ2-1; D is unclear. The germline V and J ends were trimmed by 3 bases and 1 base, with 10 bases remaining between them. Germline V lookup: CDR1 MNHEY, CDR2 SMNVEV (reference sequence). The CDR3 extends over 15 amino acids. The CDR3 spells CASSFVVSSYNEQFF. The CDR3 DNA reads TGTGCCAGCAGTTTTGTAGTGTCGTCCTACAATGAGCAGTTCTTC.

The sample holds many counts of this clonotype. The V call is TRBV18, the J call TRBJ2-1; TRBD2 aligns across 9 bases. V shed 5 bases and J 8 bases; nucleotides not matched to a gene: 4. This CDR3 spans 13 amino acids. Germline CDR1 is KGHSH and CDR2 is LQKENI. The CDR3 bases are TGTGCCAGCTCAACTTTAGCGGGGGATGAGCAGTTCTTC. Its protein product is CASSTLAGDEQFF.

This clonotype was picked up one time. This chain uses TRBV20-1 with TRBJ2-7; D tentatively reads TRBD1 or TRBD2 (6 bases each). Trimming left V 3 bases short and J 3 bases short, with 18 bases between. Per germline, CDR1 DFQATT and CDR2 SNEGSKA (reference sequence). CDR3 size: 15 residues. Here the CDR3 reads CSARDILRGDYEQYF. The CDR3, as DNA: TGCAGTGCTAGGGACATCCTAAGGGGGGACTACGAGCAGTACTTC.

V usage is TRBV4-1 and J usage is TRBJ2-2, with TRBD1 matching over 8 bases. Germline assignment: CDR1 MGHRA and CDR2 YSYEKL. This CDR3 comprises 17 residues. J lost 9 bases, V lost 1 base, and 13 bases had no gene match. This CDR3 reads CASSQAPGRQGARELFF. The CDR3 nucleotides read TGCGCCAGCAGCCAAGCCCCGGGGAGGCAGGGGGCAAGGGAGCTGTTTTTT.

V is TRBV28 and J is TRBJ2-7, with D perhaps being TRBD1 or TRBD2 (5 bases each). There are 16 residues in the CDR3. Trimming left V 3 bases short and J 3 bases short, with 18 bases between. CDR1 is MDHEN, CDR2 SYDVKM, per germline. The CDR3 sequence is CASSLIPGTENYEQYF. For the CDR3, the DNA is TGTGCCAGCAGTTTGATCCCCGGGACCGAGAACTACGAGCAGTACTTC.

The chain recombines TRBV20-1 with TRBJ2-5; D perhaps matches TRBD1 (5 bases). The CDR3 length is 12 residues. Germline lookup yields CDR1 DFQATT and CDR2 SNEGSKA (reference sequence). Trimming shortened V by 5 bases and J by 3 bases, and 10 bases separated the two germline ends. The CDR3 DNA reads TGCAGTGCTGATCAGGGTAAAGAGACCCAGTACTTC. Protein: CSADQGKETQYF.

This clonotype has ten or more counts. V usage is TRBV12-3 or TRBV12-4 and J usage is TRBJ2-5; a weak D match, TRBD1 (5 bases). The CDR3 length is 14 residues. V lost 6 bases and J 4 bases, leaving 15 bases between the germline ends. The CDR3 DNA follows: TGTGCCAGCAGGCCTTTGGGGCAGGCAGAGACCCAGTACTTC. Translation: CASRPLGQAETQYF.

This clonotype was seen only a few times. V and J are TRBV6-5 and TRBJ1-1; TRBD1 matches at 10 bases. J lost 5 bases, V lost 2 bases, and 8 bases had no gene match. The CDR3 is 16 amino acids. The germline CDR1 and CDR2 sequences are MNHEY and SVGAGI. The CDR3 loop is CASSYDRGRVRTEAFF. The CDR3 DNA is TGTGCCAGCAGTTACGACAGGGGGCGCGTAAGAACTGAAGCTTTCTTT.

This clonotype occurred a few times. The chain links TRBV29-1 to TRBJ1-1, with D possibly being TRBD1 (6 bases). Germline V gene sequence: CDR1 SQVTM, CDR2 ANQGSEA. The V end was cut by 4 bases, the J end by 0 bases, with 12 bases between. This CDR3 has 14 amino acids. The CDR3 sequence: CSVAIQGMNTEAFF. For the CDR3, the DNA is TGCAGCGTTGCGATACAGGGCATGAACACTGAAGCTTTCTTT.

This clonotype has a handful of counts. V and J are TRBV6-5 and TRBJ2-1, with 8 bases aligning to TRBD2. Losses at the gene ends were 1 base for V and 5 bases for J; bases not matched to a gene: 7. The germline V gene has CDR1 MNHEY and CDR2 SVGAGI. The CDR3 runs 16 residues. CDR3 protein: CASSYFGSGKDNEQFF. In nucleotides, the CDR3 is TGTGCCAGCAGTTACTTTGGTAGCGGGAAAGACAATGAGCAGTTCTTC.

The chain has TRBV7-2 and TRBJ2-3; 8 bases are shared with TRBD2. V was pared by 4 bases and J by 0 bases, with 3 bases of the junction left unmatched. CDR1 and CDR2 from the germline V gene are SGHTA and FQGNSA. The CDR3 loop spans 15 amino acids. In nucleotides, the CDR3 is TGTGCCAGCAGCTCAGCTAGCGGGAGCACAGATACGCAGTATTTT. This translates into CASSSASGSTDTQYF.

This clonotype occurred a few times. This chain joins TRBV27 and TRBJ2-2; 9 bases match TRBD2. The V and J ends lost 3 bases and 8 bases, in that order; junction bases with no gene match: 10. Germline V gene sequence: CDR1 MNHEY, CDR2 SMNVEV (reference sequence). This CDR3 contains 16 residues. CDR3 nucleotide sequence: TGTGCCAGCAGTTTGGTATTGGGACTAGCATCGGGGGAGCTGTTTTTT. Its protein is CASSLVLGLASGELFF.

Ten or more counts support this clonotype. This chain connects TRBV29-1 to TRBJ2-3, with TRBD2 identical over 13 bases. The length of the CDR3 is 17 residues. From germline, CDR1 is SQVTM and CDR2 ANQGSEA. Trimming cost V 1 base and J 4 bases; bases outside gene matches: 8. The CDR3 here is CSVEASWTSGSADTQYF. CDR3 bases: TGCAGCGTTGAAGCGAGCTGGACTAGCGGGAGTGCAGATACGCAGTATTTT.

This clonotype was seen more than once but under ten times. This sequence joins TRBV12-5 and TRBJ2-1, with D perhaps matching TRBD2 (5 bases). Germline loops: CDR1 LGHNT, CDR2 FRNRAP. V shed 11 bases and J shed 4 bases, with 12 bases lying between them. This CDR3 spans 12 amino acids. This chain's CDR3 is CASGTEYNEQFF. DNA for the CDR3: TGTGCTTCGGGAACAGAATACAATGAGCAGTTCTTC.

Only a few counts were recorded for this clonotype. CDR3 sequence reads: CASSQGLIAKNIQYF. The CDR3 region has the DNA TGTGCCAGCAGCCAAGGACTCATAGCCAAAAACATTCAGTACTTC. The V call is TRBV4-2, the J call TRBJ2-4; D gene uncertain. CDR1 is LGHNA, CDR2 YNFKEQ, per germline. This CDR3 has 15 residues. Trimming cost V 1 base and J 0 bases, with 7 bases left between them.

CDR3 sequence: CASSRRLAGAYEQYF. The CDR3, as DNA: TGTGCCAGCAGCCGCCGACTAGCGGGAGCCTACGAGCAGTACTTC. This chain links TRBV5-6 with TRBJ2-7; 12 bases match TRBD2. Germline V gene sequence: CDR1 SGHDT, CDR2 YYEEEE. The CDR3 loop spans 15 amino acids. V shed 4 bases and J 2 bases; nucleotides not matched to a gene: 4.

This clonotype was observed a handful of times. In nucleotides, the CDR3 is TGTGCCAGCAGTGAGCGCGGGGCCGTGGACGAGCAGTACTTC. Amino acids: CASSERGAVDEQYF. The chain is built from TRBV6-1 and TRBJ2-7; a weak D match, TRBD2 (6 bases). The CDR3 extends over 14 amino acids. V was shortened by 3 bases and J by 5 bases, with 14 bases between the two germline ends. Germline lookup yields CDR1 MNHNS and CDR2 SASEGT.

There are a few counts of this clonotype. V and J are TRBV2 and TRBJ1-1, with 11 bases identical to TRBD1. Germline CDR1 and CDR2: SNHLY and FYNNEI. This CDR3 has 14 residues. V lost 2 bases and J lost 9; bases outside the gene matches: 5. The CDR3 protein is CASSESLDRGQAFF. In nucleotides, the CDR3 is TGTGCCAGCAGTGAATCCTTGGACAGGGGGCAAGCTTTCTTT.

The V and J genes are TRBV4-3 and TRBJ2-7; 9 nucleotides agree with TRBD1. There are 17 residues in the CDR3. The J segment lost 5 bases and the V segment lost 1 base, leaving 12 bases of the junction unmatched. Germline V lookup: CDR1 LGHNA, CDR2 YSLEER. The CDR3: CASSQVVGTGMVNEQYF. CDR3 nucleotides: TGCGCCAGCAGCCAAGTGGTCGGGACAGGGATGGTGAACGAGCAGTACTTC.

This chain links TRBV15 with TRBJ2-7; D is tentatively TRBD1 or TRBD2 (5 bases each). Germline V gene data show CDR1 as LNHNV and CDR2 as YYDKDF (reference sequence). Trimming cost V 2 bases and J 0 bases, with 14 bases left between them. CDR3 size: 16 residues. The CDR3 protein is CATSRFRDPSSYEQYF. The CDR3 region has the DNA TGTGCCACCAGCAGATTTCGGGACCCCAGCTCCTACGAGCAGTACTTC.

This clonotype was counted only a few times. V and J are TRBV10-3 and TRBJ2-1; the match to TRBD2 covers 10 bases. The germline gives CDR1 ENHRY, CDR2 SYGVKD. This CDR3 is 16 amino acids long. V trimming: 5 bases; J trimming: 9 bases; junction bases outside the gene matches: 13. The CDR3 region is CAISYIAGGKPGEQFF. CDR3 nucleotide sequence: TGTGCCATCAGTTATATAGCGGGGGGTAAACCTGGTGAGCAGTTCTTC.

This clonotype was counted a few times. The chain has TRBV7-2 and TRBJ1-1; perhaps TRBD1 as D (5 bases). CDR1 is SGHTA and CDR2 is FQGNSA in the germline V gene. V lost 2 bases and J lost 1, with 14 bases in between. The CDR3 length is 16 residues. CDR3 amino acids: CASSLRPRQSNTEAFF. The CDR3 nucleotides are TGTGCCAGCAGCTTAAGGCCAAGACAGTCGAACACTGAAGCTTTCTTT.

This clonotype was detected a few times. The chain is built from TRBV6-1 and TRBJ2-7; tentatively, D is TRBD2 (5 bases). The CDR3 consists of 16 residues. Germline V CDR1 and CDR2: MNHNS, SASEGT. V was pared by 6 bases and J by 0 bases, with 18 bases between. This CDR3 reads CASSRPTVGSSYEQYF. In DNA, the CDR3 is TGTGCCAGCAGCCGCCCCACTGTAGGGAGCTCCTACGAGCAGTACTTC.

V is TRBV10-3 and J is TRBJ1-2; weak D call: TRBD1 (6 bases). The CDR3 runs to 20 residues. Trimming took off 9 bases at V and 4 bases at J, with 36 bases between the two ends. Germline-derived CDR1 and CDR2 are ENHRY and SYGVKD. The CDR3 region has the DNA TGTGCCATTCGCGTTCTAGTTTCCTCGAAAATAGGGGGGACGGCCTATGGCTACACCTTC. Translated, it gives CAIRVLVSSKIGGTAYGYTF.

This clonotype was counted only a few times. V usage is TRBV5-1 and J usage is TRBJ2-1, with TRBD1 matching over 10 bases. Germline V gene data show CDR1 as SGHRS and CDR2 as YFSETQ. The CDR3 spans 14 residues. V shed 4 bases, J shed 6 bases, and the junction held 4 bases outside the gene matches. The CDR3 DNA reads TGCGCCAGCAGCACGGGACAGGGGTTCAATGAGCAGTTCTTC. Translation: CASSTGQGFNEQFF. The variable domain in full, completed from reference TRBV5-1 and TRBJ2-1, reads KAGVTQTPRYLIKTRGQQVTLSCSPISGHRSVSWYQQTPGQGLQFLFEYFSETQRNKGNFPGRFSGRQFSNSRSEMNVSTLELGDSALYLCASSTGQGFNEQFFGPGTRLTVL.